This T cell receptor beta chain was profiled in a study of regulatory T cells. The study, taken as a whole, reports: In patients, unique TRB V-J pairs were restricted and V/J usage skewed, especially in Tregs.

V was pared by 1 base and J by 7 bases, with 1 base of the junction left unmatched. Germline CDR1 is LNHDA and CDR2 is SQIVND (reference sequence). The CDR3 runs 14 residues. Autoimmunity was present in every CD3G-deficient patient, worse in two. Patients aged 2 to 39 years had fewer naive T cells. The PCR used 52 TRBV and 13 TRBJ primers. Sequencing was performed with immunoSEQ multiplex PCR; in TCRdb, only in-frame clones are kept and a portion is missing. This table holds about 6,000 clones, about four fifths found once. This clone is medium-sized within its sample. What it binds is not known. The same CDR3 can be traced to other DNA sequences in this sample.

This receptor was obtained from a child aged 10 to 17 with CD3G deficiency. V and J are TRBV19 and TRBJ2-1, with TRBD2 matching 10 bases. Sequencing was done on a sample of CD8+ T cells sorted from blood. The CDR3 reads CASSIGGLANEQFF. CDR3 nucleotides: TGTGCCAGTAGTATAGGGGGACTAGCGAATGAGCAGTTCTTC.